These 11 T cell receptor beta chains were all obtained from the same sample, sequenced in a study. TCRdb re-analysed the RT-PCR reads in MiXCR, keeping a single row per CDR3 protein. Of 650,000 to 800,000 distinct CDR3 sequences detected, 14% appear once; the ten largest clones hold 3.6%. The sample consisted of memory CD4+ T cells from blood. The receptors derive from a female donor in good health, serving as a healthy control.

The chain has TRBV27 and TRBJ2-3; TRBD2 aligns across 12 bases. Germline assignment: CDR1 MNHEY and CDR2 SMNVEV (reference sequence). Trimming at V came to 6 bases and at J to 4 bases, leaving 11 bases not matched to a gene. This CDR3 comprises 17 residues. As DNA, the CDR3 is TGTGCCAGCAGGTCTAGCGGGGGGGCCGGGTCGGCAGATACGCAGTATTTT. It encodes CASRSSGGAGSADTQYF.

This clonotype was found a few times. The J gene is TRBJ2-1, the V gene TRBV12-3 or TRBV12-4; the D call may be TRBD1 or TRBD2 (5 bases each). Trimming cost V 5 bases and J 0 bases, with 11 bases left between them. The CDR3 runs 15 residues. The CDR3: CASSALGASYNEQFF. As DNA, the CDR3 is TGTGCCAGCAGTGCACTAGGGGCCTCCTACAATGAGCAGTTCTTC.

This chain uses TRBV5-1 with TRBJ2-1; D call uncertain. The CDR3 loop spans 15 amino acids. V lost 3 bases and J lost 1, with 11 bases in between. Germline V gene data show CDR1 as SGHRS and CDR2 as YFSETQ. The CDR3 protein is CASSSTASSYNEQFF. The CDR3 nucleotides are TGCGCCAGCAGCTCAACAGCCTCATCCTACAATGAGCAGTTCTTC.

This clonotype was seen many times. V is TRBV12-3 or TRBV12-4 and J is TRBJ1-5; D is perhaps TRBD1 (5 bases). V was cut by 2 bases and J by 8 bases, with 7 bases left in between. The length of the CDR3 is 12 residues. The CDR3 reads CASSLRGEPQHF. The CDR3 DNA reads TGTGCCAGCAGTTTACGGGGCGAGCCCCAGCATTTT.

This clonotype showed up just a few times. V usage is TRBV15 and J usage is TRBJ2-4; 7 bases map to TRBD1. The CDR3 loop spans 13 amino acids. The V gene's germline CDR1 is LNHNV and CDR2 YYDKDF (reference sequence). With V trimmed by 7 bases and J by 9 bases, 9 bases remained unmatched. The CDR3 DNA is TGTGCCACCACCCGACCCGAGGGGGCCATTCAGTACTTC. As protein: CATTRPEGAIQYF.

This clonotype appeared many times. The V call is TRBV20-1, the J call TRBJ2-7; TRBD2 matches at 10 bases. CDR3 length: 16 residues. CDR1 and CDR2 (germline): DFQATT, SNEGSKA (reference sequence). With 4 bases clipped from V and 6 bases from J, the junction kept 15 bases outside the gene matches. CDR3 nucleotide sequence: TGCAGTGCTACCCCGATGCGCCTAGCGGGAGCGGGCGAGCAGTACTTC. Protein: CSATPMRLAGAGEQYF.

This clonotype occurred a few times. This sequence joins TRBV6-1 and TRBJ1-4; TRBD1 is a possible D gene (5 bases). The germline CDR1 and CDR2 sequences are MNHNS and SASEGT. The CDR3 extends over 15 amino acids. The V gene lost 5 bases and the J gene lost 7 bases, with 17 bases spanning the gap. The CDR3 spells CASSYAGQSGEKLFF. CDR3 nucleotides: TGTGCCAGCAGTTACGCAGGGCAGTCGGGTGAAAAACTGTTTTTT.

This clonotype was seen ten or more times. The chain employs TRBV6-5 and TRBJ1-5; no firm D call. The germline V gene encodes CDR1 MNHEY and CDR2 SVGAGI. The length of the CDR3 is 13 residues. The V and J ends lost 7 bases and 3 bases respectively, with 10 bases between them. DNA for the CDR3: TGTGCCAGCATGCCGGGGAACAATCAGCCCCAGCATTTT. This translates into CASMPGNNQPQHF.

This clonotype appeared many times. V usage is TRBV12-3 or TRBV12-4 and J usage is TRBJ2-7; maybe TRBD1 (5 bases). The CDR3 spans 14 residues. V gave up 0 bases and J gave up 2 bases, with 8 bases separating them. The CDR3 protein is CASSLAQVTYEQYF. The CDR3 nucleotides read TGTGCCAGCAGTTTAGCACAGGTAACCTACGAGCAGTACTTC.

This clonotype has ten or more counts. The chain carries TRBV29-1 and TRBJ1-1; D call uncertain. Looked up from germline, CDR1 is SQVTM and CDR2 is ANQGSEA. CDR3 size: 12 residues. V dropped 4 bases and J dropped 1 base, with 7 bases sitting between them. In nucleotides, the CDR3 is TGCAGCGTTGGACCCACGAACACTGAAGCTTTCTTT. It yields the protein CSVGPTNTEAFF.

The chain recombines TRBV5-1 with TRBJ1-2; perhaps TRBD1 as D (5 bases). The CDR3 covers 17 residues. The germline V gene has CDR1 SGHRS and CDR2 YFSETQ. Trimming shortened V by 4 bases and J by 4 bases, and 23 bases separated the two germline ends. This CDR3 is CASSHSYMDTEGYGYTF. Written as DNA, the CDR3 is TGCGCCAGCAGCCACAGCTATATGGACACTGAGGGCTATGGCTACACCTTC.